The present entry profiles one TCR beta chain with its context. What it recognizes is unknown. The junction had 5 bases not matched to a gene; V was cut back by 8 bases and J by 0 bases. Germline CDR1 reads SNHLY; CDR2 reads FYNNEI. The CDR3 contains 14 residues. This sample was included in a study of graft-versus-host responses after intestinal transplantation. Whole-study findings and limits: The authors found GvH clones in recipient marrow, some appearing first in ileum or blood. In patients with graft-donor T cell macrochimerism, allograft graft-versus-host to host-versus-graft clonal ratios were high.

Sequenced by immunoSEQ multiplex PCR; TCRdb stores in-frame clones only, minus some. The sample includes roughly 17,000 clones, 86% of them seen just once. The chain has TRBV2 and TRBJ2-3; TRBD2 agrees at 7 bases. The specimen was bone marrow, collected 120 to 130 days after transplant. This clonotype was sampled from a human patient who received an intestinal transplant, so some T cells may come from the graft donor. CDR3 loop: CASAWEGSTDTQYF. For the CDR3, the DNA is TGTGCCAGCGCCTGGGAGGGGAGCACAGATACGCAGTATTTT.